This T cell receptor (beta chain) was sequenced for a study of blood T cell repertoires in COVID-19. Across the study: The United States, Italy and Spain supplied acute and convalescent COVID-19 samples. T cells, B-cell-depleted T cells, or PBMCs supplied cDNA or gDNA.

Profiling relied on immunoSEQ multiplex PCR, and the TCRdb table lists in-frame clones only, not all of them. This table holds some 150,000 clones, approximately 86% found once. With 3 bases removed from V and 4 bases from J, the gap between germline ends came to 15 bases. The CDR3 spans 15 residues. Germline V gene sequence: CDR1 MDHEN, CDR2 SYDVKM. The chain uses TRBV28 and TRBJ1-2, with D uncertain. Sequenced material: peripheral blood. The clonotype was recovered from an older woman with acute or convalescent COVID-19. CDR3: CASSLGGGNPYGYTF. DNA for the CDR3: TGTGCCAGCAGTTTGGGCGGCGGGAACCCCTATGGCTACACCTTC.